This T cell receptor (beta chain) emerged from a study of metastatic and nonmetastatic thyroid tumors. This clone was recorded many times. The target antigen is unknown. The CDR3 spans 16 residues. CDR1 SGHNT and CDR2 YENEEA come from the germline V gene. V dropped 1 base and J dropped 1 base, with 11 bases sitting between them. Points from the study as a whole: In blood and tumor, TCR beta diversity was reportedly significantly higher in malignant thyroid tumors than in benign nodules.

Not a single patient had been given any form of treatment at any point before undergoing thyroid surgery. As processed by the authors: Clinicopathological groups of papillary thyroid cancer showed CDR3 differences that were used to build a distant-metastasis classifier. TCRdb ran MiXCR on the PCR reads. The V and J calls come from TCRdb's annotation, not from the publication. The sample yields roughly 58,000 clones, under 5% seen once. This sequence joins TRBV11-3 and TRBJ2-4; tentative D call: TRBD2 (7 bases). Sequencing used blood. The origin of this receptor is a female donor with papillary thyroid cancer or a benign thyroid nodule (not recorded which). Some clones in this sample may be carry-over from other donors' samples. The CDR3 coding sequence is TGTGCCAGCAGCTTAGGAGGGGGGGGGGCCAAAAACATTCAGTACTTC. Translating it yields CASSLGGGGAKNIQYF.